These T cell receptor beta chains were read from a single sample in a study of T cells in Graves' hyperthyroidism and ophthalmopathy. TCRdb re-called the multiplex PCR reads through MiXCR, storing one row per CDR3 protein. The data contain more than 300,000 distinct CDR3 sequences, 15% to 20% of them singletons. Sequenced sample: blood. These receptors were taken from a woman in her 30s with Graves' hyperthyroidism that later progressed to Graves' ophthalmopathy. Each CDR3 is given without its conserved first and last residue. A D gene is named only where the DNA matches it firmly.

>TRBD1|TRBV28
ASSQDRGQGGELF
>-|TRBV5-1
ASSLEGSTEAF
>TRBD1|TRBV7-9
ASSSQGDTGELF
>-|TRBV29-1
SAGASGVYEQY
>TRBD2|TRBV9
ASSEGASGRDGKF
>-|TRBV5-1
ASKMGPPNTDTQY
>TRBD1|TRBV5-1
ASSRGTGNNPQH
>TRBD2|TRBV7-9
ASSSWERGTQETQY
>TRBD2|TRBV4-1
ASSPRLAGETQY
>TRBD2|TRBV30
ASDLAGATYEQY
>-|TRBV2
ASRETDYNEQF
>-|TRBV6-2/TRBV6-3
ASSYSNVGSIEQF
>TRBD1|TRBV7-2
ASSDTDREATDTQY
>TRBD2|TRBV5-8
ASSLTDLAGVGETQY
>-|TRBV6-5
ASSYSVRGRDNYGYT
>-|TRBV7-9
ASSLAWEQF
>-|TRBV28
ASSFLNPLKTPGLNTGELF
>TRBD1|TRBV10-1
ASSADRVFGYT
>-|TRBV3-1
ASSQDWGSTDTQY
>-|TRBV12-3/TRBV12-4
ASSFPLDTEAF
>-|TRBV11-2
ASSLAGLDGNTIY
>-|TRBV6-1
ASNPRGLEETQY
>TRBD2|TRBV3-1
ASSQRGVYEQY